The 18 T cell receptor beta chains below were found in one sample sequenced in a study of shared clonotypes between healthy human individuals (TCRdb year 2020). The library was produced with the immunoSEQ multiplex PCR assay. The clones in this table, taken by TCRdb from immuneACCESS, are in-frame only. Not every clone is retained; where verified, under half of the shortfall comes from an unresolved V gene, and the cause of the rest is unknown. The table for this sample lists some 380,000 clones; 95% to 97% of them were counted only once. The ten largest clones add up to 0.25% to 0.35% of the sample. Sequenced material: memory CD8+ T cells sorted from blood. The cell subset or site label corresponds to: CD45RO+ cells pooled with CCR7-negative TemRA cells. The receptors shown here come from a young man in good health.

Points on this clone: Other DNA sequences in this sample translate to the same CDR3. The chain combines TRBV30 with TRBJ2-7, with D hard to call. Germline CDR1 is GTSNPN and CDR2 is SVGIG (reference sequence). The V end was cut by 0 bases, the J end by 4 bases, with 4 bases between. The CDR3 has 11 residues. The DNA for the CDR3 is TGTGCCTGGAGTGTACTATACGAGCAGTACTTC. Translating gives CAWSVLYEQYF.

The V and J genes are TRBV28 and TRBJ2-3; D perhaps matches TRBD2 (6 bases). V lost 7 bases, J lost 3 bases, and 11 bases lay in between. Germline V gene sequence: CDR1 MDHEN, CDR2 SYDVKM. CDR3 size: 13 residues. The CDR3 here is CASMGTLTDTQYF. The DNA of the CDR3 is TGTGCCAGCATGGGGACTCTGACAGATACGCAGTATTTT.

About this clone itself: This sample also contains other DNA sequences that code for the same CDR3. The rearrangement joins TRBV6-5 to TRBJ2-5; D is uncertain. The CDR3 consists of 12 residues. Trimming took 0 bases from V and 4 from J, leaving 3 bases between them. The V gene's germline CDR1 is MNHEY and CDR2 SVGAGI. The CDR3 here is CASSYSRETQYF. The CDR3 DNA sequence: TGTGCCAGCAGTTACTCACGAGAGACCCAGTACTTC.

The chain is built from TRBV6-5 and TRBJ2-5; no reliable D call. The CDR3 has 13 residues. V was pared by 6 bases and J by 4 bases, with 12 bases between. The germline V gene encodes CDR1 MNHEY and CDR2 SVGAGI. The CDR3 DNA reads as TGTGCCAGCAGGAAGGTGGTTGCAGAGACCCAGTACTTC. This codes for CASRKVVAETQYF.

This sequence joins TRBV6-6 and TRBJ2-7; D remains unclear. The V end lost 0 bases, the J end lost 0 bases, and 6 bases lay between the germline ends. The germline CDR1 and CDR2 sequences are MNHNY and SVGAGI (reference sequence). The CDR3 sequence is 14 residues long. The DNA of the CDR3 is TGTGCCAGCAGTTACTCAGACTCCTCCTACGAGCAGTACTTC. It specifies CASSYSDSSYEQYF.

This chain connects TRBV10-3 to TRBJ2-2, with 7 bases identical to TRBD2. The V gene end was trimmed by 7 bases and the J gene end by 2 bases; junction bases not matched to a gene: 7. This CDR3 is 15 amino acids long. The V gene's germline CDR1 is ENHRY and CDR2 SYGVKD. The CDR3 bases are TGTGCCATCACCGGGGAGGGGCGCAACACCGGGGAGCTGTTTTTT. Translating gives CAITGEGRNTGELFF.

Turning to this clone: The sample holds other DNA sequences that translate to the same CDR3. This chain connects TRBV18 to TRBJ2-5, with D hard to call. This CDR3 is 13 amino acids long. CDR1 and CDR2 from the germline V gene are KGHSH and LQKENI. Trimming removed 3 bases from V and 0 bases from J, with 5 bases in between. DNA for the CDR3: TGTGCCAGCTCACCGCGGTACCAAGAGACCCAGTACTTC. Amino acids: CASSPRYQETQYF.

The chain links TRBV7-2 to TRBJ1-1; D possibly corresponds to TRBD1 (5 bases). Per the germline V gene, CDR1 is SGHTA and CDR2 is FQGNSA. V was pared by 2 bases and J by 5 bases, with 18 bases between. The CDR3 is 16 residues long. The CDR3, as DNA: TGTGCCAGCAGCTTATATTCGGGGGAGGGGTTGACTGAAGCTTTCTTT. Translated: CASSLYSGEGLTEAFF.

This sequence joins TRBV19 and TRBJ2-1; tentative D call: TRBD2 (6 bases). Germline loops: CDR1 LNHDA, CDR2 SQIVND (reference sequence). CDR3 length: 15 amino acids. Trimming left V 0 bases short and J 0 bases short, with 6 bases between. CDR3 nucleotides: TGTGCCAGTAGTATAGACGGGAGCTCCTACAATGAGCAGTTCTTC. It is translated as CASSIDGSSYNEQFF. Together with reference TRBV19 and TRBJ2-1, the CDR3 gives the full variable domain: DGGITQSPKYLFRKEGQNVTLSCEQNLNHDAMYWYRQDPGQGLRLIYYSQIVNDFQKGDIAEGYSVSREKKESFPLTVTSAQKNPTAFYLCASSIDGSSYNEQFFGPGTRLTVL.

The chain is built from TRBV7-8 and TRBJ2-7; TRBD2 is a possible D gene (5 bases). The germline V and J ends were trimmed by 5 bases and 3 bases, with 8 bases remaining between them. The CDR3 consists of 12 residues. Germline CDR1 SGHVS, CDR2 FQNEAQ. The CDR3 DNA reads TGTGCCAGCAGCCGTGCGGGCTACGAGCAGTACTTC. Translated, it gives CASSRAGYEQYF.

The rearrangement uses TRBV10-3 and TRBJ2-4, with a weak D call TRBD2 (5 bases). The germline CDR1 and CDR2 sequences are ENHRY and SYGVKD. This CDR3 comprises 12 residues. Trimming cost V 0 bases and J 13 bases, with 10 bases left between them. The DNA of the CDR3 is TGTGCCATCAGTGAGTCCTTCGGGATCCAGTACTTC. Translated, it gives CAISESFGIQYF.

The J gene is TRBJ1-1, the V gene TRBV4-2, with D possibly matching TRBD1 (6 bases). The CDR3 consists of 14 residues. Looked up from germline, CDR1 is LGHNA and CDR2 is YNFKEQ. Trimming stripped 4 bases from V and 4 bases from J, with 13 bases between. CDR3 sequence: CASSRRTDPTEAFF. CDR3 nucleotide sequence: TGTGCCAGCAGCCGCCGGACAGACCCCACTGAAGCTTTCTTT.

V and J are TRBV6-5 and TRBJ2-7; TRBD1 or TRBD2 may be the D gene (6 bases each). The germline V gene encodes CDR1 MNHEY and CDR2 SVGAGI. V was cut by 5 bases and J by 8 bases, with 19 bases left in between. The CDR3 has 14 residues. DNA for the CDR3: TGTGCCAGCAGTGCCACCGCGGGACACCTACAGCAGTACTTC. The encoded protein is CASSATAGHLQQYF.

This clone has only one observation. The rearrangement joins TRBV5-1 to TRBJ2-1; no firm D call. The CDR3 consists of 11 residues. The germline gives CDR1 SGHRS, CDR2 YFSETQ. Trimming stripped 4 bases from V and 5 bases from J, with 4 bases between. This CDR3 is CASSQDNEQFF. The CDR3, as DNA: TGCGCCAGCAGCCAGGACAATGAGCAGTTCTTC. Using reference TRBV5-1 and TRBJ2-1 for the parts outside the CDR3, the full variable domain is KAGVTQTPRYLIKTRGQQVTLSCSPISGHRSVSWYQQTPGQGLQFLFEYFSETQRNKGNFPGRFSGRQFSNSRSEMNVSTLELGDSALYLCASSQDNEQFFGPGTRLTVL.

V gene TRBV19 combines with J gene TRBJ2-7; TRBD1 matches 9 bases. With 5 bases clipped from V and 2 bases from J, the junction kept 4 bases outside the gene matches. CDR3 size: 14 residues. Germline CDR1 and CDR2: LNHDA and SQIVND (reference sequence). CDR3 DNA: TGTGCCAGTAGTCCCCGACAGGGGGCCTACGAGCAGTACTTC. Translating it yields CASSPRQGAYEQYF.

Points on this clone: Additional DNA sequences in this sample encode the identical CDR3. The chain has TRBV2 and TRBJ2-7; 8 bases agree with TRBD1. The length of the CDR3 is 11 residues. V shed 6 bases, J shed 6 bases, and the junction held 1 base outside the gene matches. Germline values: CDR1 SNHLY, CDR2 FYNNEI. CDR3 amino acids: CASRTGVEQYF. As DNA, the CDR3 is TGTGCCAGCAGGACAGGGGTCGAGCAGTACTTC.

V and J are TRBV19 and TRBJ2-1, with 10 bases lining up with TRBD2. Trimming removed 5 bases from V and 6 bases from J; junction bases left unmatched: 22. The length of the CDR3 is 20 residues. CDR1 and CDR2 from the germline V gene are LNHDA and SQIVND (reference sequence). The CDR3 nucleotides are TGTGCCAGTAGTCCCGGGCGGCGTCTAGCGGGAGCGCCAGGCTTCAATGAGCAGTTCTTC. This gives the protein CASSPGRRLAGAPGFNEQFF.

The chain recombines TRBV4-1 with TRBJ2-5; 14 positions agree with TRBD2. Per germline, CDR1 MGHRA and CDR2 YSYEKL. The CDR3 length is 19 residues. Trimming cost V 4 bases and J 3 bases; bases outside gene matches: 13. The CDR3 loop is CASSPTRSGTSGREETQYF. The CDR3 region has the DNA TGCGCCAGCAGCCCGACACGATCCGGGACTAGCGGGAGAGAAGAGACCCAGTACTTC.